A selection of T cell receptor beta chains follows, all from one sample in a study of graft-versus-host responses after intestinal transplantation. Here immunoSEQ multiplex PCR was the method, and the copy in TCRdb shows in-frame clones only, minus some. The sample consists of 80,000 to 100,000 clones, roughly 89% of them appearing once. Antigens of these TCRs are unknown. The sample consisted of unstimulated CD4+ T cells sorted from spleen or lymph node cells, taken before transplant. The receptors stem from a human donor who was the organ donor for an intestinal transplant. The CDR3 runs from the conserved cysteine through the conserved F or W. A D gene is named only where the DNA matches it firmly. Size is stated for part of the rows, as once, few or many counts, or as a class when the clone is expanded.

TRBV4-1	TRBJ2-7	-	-	TGCGCCAGCAGCCCTTATCACGACAGGCCCCTCTACGAGCAGTACTTC	CASSPYHDRPLYEQYF
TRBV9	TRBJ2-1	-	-	TGTGCCAGCAGCGTATTAAGTGGGGGCCTGGCCAATGAGCAGTTCTTC	CASSVLSGGLANEQFF
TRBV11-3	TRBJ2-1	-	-	TGTGCCAGCAGCTGGACAGCCTCTAGGAAGCAGTTCTTC	CASSWTASRKQFF
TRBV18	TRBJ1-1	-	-	TGTGCCAGCTCACCACGCGCGAGCACTGAAGCTTTCTTT	CASSPRASTEAFF
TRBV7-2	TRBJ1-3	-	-	TGTGCCAGCAGCAGCATCGTCTCAGGGTTTGCTAGAAACACCATATATTTT	CASSSIVSGFARNTIYF
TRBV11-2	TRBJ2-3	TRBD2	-	TGTGCCAGCAGCTTAAGGTCCGGGGGGGCGCAGTATTTT	CASSLRSGGAQYF
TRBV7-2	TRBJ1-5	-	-	TGTGCCAGCAGCCTGACCCCTACTCAGGGTAGCAATCAGCCCCAGCATTTT	CASSLTPTQGSNQPQHF
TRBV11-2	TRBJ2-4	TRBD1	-	TGTGCCAGCAGCTTTAACCGGGACAGGGGGGACATTCAGTACTTC	CASSFNRDRGDIQYF
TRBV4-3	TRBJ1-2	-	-	TGCGCCAGCAGCCAAGCAGGGTATGGCTACACCTTC	CASSQAGYGYTF
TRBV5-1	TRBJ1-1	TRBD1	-	TGCGCCAGCAGCTTGGTTGACAGGGGGAACACTGAAGCTTTCTTT	CASSLVDRGNTEAFF
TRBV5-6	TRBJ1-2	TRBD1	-	TGTGCCAGCAGCCCTACTACAGGGGTCGGAGGCTACACCTTC	CASSPTTGVGGYTF
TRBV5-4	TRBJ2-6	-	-	TGTGCCAGCAGCTTGATTGGGGGGAGTTCGGGGGCCAACGTCCTGACTTTC	CASSLIGGSSGANVLTF
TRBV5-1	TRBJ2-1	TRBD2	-	TGCGCCAGCAGCGTCGGACTAGCGGGGTACAATGAGCAGTTCTTC	CASSVGLAGYNEQFF
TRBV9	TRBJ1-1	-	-	TGTGCCAGCAGCGTAGCCATGAACACTGAAGCTTTCTTT	CASSVAMNTEAFF
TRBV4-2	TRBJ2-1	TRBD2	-	TGTGCCAGCAGCCCCAGGACTAGCGGGTCCTACAATGAGCAGTTCTTC	CASSPRTSGSYNEQFF
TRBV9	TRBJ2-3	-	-	TGTGCCAGCAGCGTAGCAGGGCACGGCACAGATACGCAGTATTTT	CASSVAGHGTDTQYF
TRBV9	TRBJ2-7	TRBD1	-	TGTGCCAGCAGCGTAGCTACGGGACAGGGATTCCGGAACGAGCAGTACTTC	CASSVATGQGFRNEQYF
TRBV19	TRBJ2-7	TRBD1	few	TGTGCCAGCCAAACGGGGACAGGACCCTACGAGCAGTACTTC	CASQTGTGPYEQYF
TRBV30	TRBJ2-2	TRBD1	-	TGTGCCTGGGGTAATGACAGGGTGGGACCCGGGGAGCTGTTTTTT	CAWGNDRVGPGELFF
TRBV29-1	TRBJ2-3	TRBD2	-	TGCAGCGTGGGAGGGGGCACAGATACGCAGTATTTT	CSVGGGTDTQYF
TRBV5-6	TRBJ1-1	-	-	TGTGCCCGCAGCCCGGAGGTAGGGGGAACTGAAGCTTTCTTT	CARSPEVGGTEAFF
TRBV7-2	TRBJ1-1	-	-	TGTGCCAGCAGCGCTAGAGAGGTGGTCACTGAAGCTTTCTTT	CASSAREVVTEAFF
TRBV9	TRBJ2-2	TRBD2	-	TGTGCCAGCAGCGTAGTCCCTAGCGGGGGGGCCAATTTAAACACCGGGGAGCTGTTTTTT	CASSVVPSGGANLNTGELFF
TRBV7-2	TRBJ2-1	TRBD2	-	TGTGCCAGCAGCCCCGGACTAGCGGGGCCCCCCTACAATGAGCAGTTCTTC	CASSPGLAGPPYNEQFF
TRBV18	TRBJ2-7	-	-	TGTGCCAGCTCACCGTTGCCGGGGGGCGCCTACGAGCAGTACTTC	CASSPLPGGAYEQYF
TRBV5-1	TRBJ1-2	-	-	TGCGCCAGCAGCGCCGACGGACTCCTCTATGGCTACACCTTC	CASSADGLLYGYTF
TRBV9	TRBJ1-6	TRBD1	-	TGTGCCAGCAGCGTAGCTTACAGGGGAGATTCACCCCTCCACTTT	CASSVAYRGDSPLHF
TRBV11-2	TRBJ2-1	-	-	TGTGCCAGCAGCCCCAATCCTAGGTCCTCCTACAATGAGCAGTTCTTC	CASSPNPRSSYNEQFF
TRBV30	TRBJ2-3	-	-	TGTGCCTGGAGTGTACGGTCAGATACGCAGTATTTT	CAWSVRSDTQYF
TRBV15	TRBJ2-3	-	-	TGTGCCACCTCACGAGTGGGACAAGTAACAGATACGCAGTATTTT	CATSRVGQVTDTQYF
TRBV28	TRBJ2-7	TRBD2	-	TGTGCCAGCAGTCCAGGGACTAGCTACGAGCAGTACTTC	CASSPGTSYEQYF
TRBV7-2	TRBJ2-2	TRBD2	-	TGTGCCAGCAGCTTAGTGAGCGGGGCGAACACCGGGGAGCTGTTTTTT	CASSLVSGANTGELFF
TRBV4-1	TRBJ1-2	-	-	TGCGCCAGCAGCCAAGATGGGCAGGGGACCTATGGCTACACCTTC	CASSQDGQGTYGYTF
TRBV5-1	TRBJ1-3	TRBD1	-	TGCGCCAGCAGCTTGACGTCGGGACAGGCGAACACCATATATTTT	CASSLTSGQANTIYF
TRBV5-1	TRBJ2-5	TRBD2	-	TGCGCCAGCAGCTTGGACGGGACTAGCGGGGAGCAGACCCAGTACTTC	CASSLDGTSGEQTQYF
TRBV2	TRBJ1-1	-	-	TGTGCCAGCAGTAATCGACGGGTAAACACTGAAGCTTTCTTT	CASSNRRVNTEAFF
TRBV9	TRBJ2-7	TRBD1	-	TGTGCCAGCAGCGCCGGACAGGCCCTAACCTACGAGCAGTACTTC	CASSAGQALTYEQYF
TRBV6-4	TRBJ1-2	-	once	TGTGCCAGCAGTGTGGAAGTTACGGGTGCCTATGGCTACACCTTC	CASSVEVTGAYGYTF
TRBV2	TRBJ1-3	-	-	TGTGCCAGCAGAGTCAGGGGCATTACTGGAAACACCATATATTTT	CASRVRGITGNTIYF
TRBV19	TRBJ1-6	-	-	TGTGCCAGTAGGCCGCCAGGGGCGAATTCACCCCTCCACTTT	CASRPPGANSPLHF
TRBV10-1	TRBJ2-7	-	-	TGCGCCAGCACCCAAAAACTAAGCCACGAGCAGTACTTC	CASTQKLSHEQYF
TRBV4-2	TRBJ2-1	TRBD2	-	TGTGCCAGCAGCCAAGATCAGGCGGGGGGGACCTACAATGAGCAGTTCTTC	CASSQDQAGGTYNEQFF
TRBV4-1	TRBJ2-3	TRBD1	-	TGCGCCAGCAGCCAAGAGCCGGGACAGATCACAGATACGCAGTATTTT	CASSQEPGQITDTQYF
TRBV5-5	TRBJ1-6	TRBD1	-	TGTGCCAGCAGCTTGAGACAGGGCCGAGGAGACTCACCCCTCCACTTT	CASSLRQGRGDSPLHF
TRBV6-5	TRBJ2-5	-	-	TGTGCCAGCAGTCGCCAGTACTTC	CASSRQYF
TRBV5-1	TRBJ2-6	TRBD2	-	TGCGCCAGCAGCACGACTAGCGGGGGCCCCGGGTCTGGGGCCAACGTCCTGACTTTC	CASSTTSGGPGSGANVLTF